These 10 T cell receptor beta chains share one sample of origin, sequenced in a study of cytomegalovirus exposure and HLA in healthy donors. The PCR employed 60 Vbeta primers together with 13 Jbeta primers. The data were produced by immunoSEQ multiplex PCR, yet TCRdb's version contains in-frame clones alone and is incomplete. Of around 140,000 clones in the sample, approximately 85% were seen once. The sequencing input was PBMCs. These receptors originate from a woman aged 50 to 60 in good health and CMV-seropositive.

The rearrangement links TRBV29-1 to TRBJ1-2; the D is unclear. V shed 7 bases and J shed 4 bases, with 13 bases lying between them. Germline CDR1 SQVTM, CDR2 ANQGSEA. The CDR3 runs 12 residues. CDR3 protein: CSGRDGSYGYTF. The CDR3 region has the DNA TGCAGCGGGAGAGACGGATCCTATGGCTACACCTTC.

This clone has only one observation. The chain links TRBV11-1 to TRBJ2-1; perhaps TRBD2 as D (6 bases). V lost 0 bases and J 0 bases, leaving 6 bases between the germline ends. The CDR3 has 15 residues. Germline V gene data show CDR1 as SGHAT and CDR2 as FQDESV (reference sequence). The CDR3 loop is CASSLAGLSYNEQFF. The CDR3 DNA is TGTGCCAGCAGCTTAGCGGGACTCTCCTACAATGAGCAGTTCTTC.

This clone was recorded a few times. The V call is TRBV13, the J call TRBJ2-1, with TRBD2 matching over 10 bases. With V trimmed by 4 bases and J by 10 bases, 10 bases remained unmatched. This CDR3 contains 15 residues. CDR1 is PRHDT, CDR2 FYEKMQ, per germline (reference sequence). In nucleotides, the CDR3 is TGTGCCAGCAGCTACGGGACTAGCGCCTTTTCGGAGCAGTTCTTC. Translated, it gives CASSYGTSAFSEQFF.

The V call is TRBV1, the J call TRBJ2-3; the table names TRBD2, a call not compared with the DNA. TRBV1 is listed as a pseudogene. The CDR3 runs 17 residues. CDR3 nucleotides: TGCACCAGCAGCCAAGATAGAAAGGGGGGGCCGGAAGATACGCAGTATTTT. Its translation is CTSSQDRKGGPEDTQYF.

The chain has TRBV7-9 and TRBJ2-1, with D possibly TRBD2 on 6 matching bases. The CDR3 covers 17 residues. Trimming removed 6 bases at V and 8 bases at J, with 26 bases between. The germline V gene encodes CDR1 SEHNR and CDR2 FQNEAQ (reference sequence). The CDR3, as DNA: TGTGCCAGCAGAGACGTTGGGGGGAGTCCTGCCCGGGATGAGCAGTTCTTC. Protein: CASRDVGGSPARDEQFF.

V usage is TRBV2 and J usage is TRBJ2-2; perhaps TRBD1 as D (6 bases). The CDR3 contains 14 residues. V was clipped by 8 bases and J by 3 bases, with 13 bases between them. In germline, CDR1 is SNHLY, CDR2 FYNNEI. The CDR3 DNA sequence: TGTGCCAGCTGGGCAGGGGCGTACACCGGGGAGCTGTTTTTT. This gives the protein CASWAGAYTGELFF.

This sequence joins TRBV13 and TRBJ2-7, with a weak D call TRBD1 (5 bases). Germline values: CDR1 PRHDT, CDR2 FYEKMQ (reference sequence). This CDR3 has 13 residues. The V gene lost 3 bases and the J gene lost 6 bases, with 12 bases spanning the gap. CDR3 sequence reads: CASSLGQAPEQYF. CDR3 bases: TGTGCCAGCAGCTTGGGGCAGGCCCCCGAGCAGTACTTC. Supplemented by reference TRBV13 and TRBJ2-7, the full variable domain reads AAGVIQSPRHLIKEKRETATLKCYPIPRHDTVYWYQQGPGQDPQFLISFYEKMQSDKGSIPDRFSAQQFSDYHSELNMSSLELGDSALYFCASSLGQAPEQYFGPGTRLTVT.

The chain joins TRBV5-1 to TRBJ2-5; 10 bases line up with TRBD1. The CDR3 sequence is 16 residues long. The trim removed 0 bases at V and 4 bases at J, leaving 6 bases unmatched. CDR1 and CDR2 from the germline V gene are SGHRS and YFSETQ. The CDR3 DNA follows: TGCGCCAGCAGCTTGGGACAGGGGGCGCGAGGAGAGACCCAGTACTTC. This encodes CASSLGQGARGETQYF.

The chain links TRBV15 to TRBJ2-2, with 8 bases lining up with TRBD1. Germline trimming cut 4 bases from V and 2 bases from J; bases unmatched to any gene: 3. The CDR3 spans 15 residues. CDR1 and CDR2 (germline): LNHNV, YYDKDF (reference sequence). The chain's CDR3 is CATSTGGANTGELFF. The CDR3 coding sequence is TGTGCCACCAGCACAGGGGGCGCTAACACCGGGGAGCTGTTTTTT.

V is TRBV7-9 and J is TRBJ1-2, with D possibly matching TRBD1 (6 bases). This CDR3 spans 12 amino acids. Per germline, CDR1 SEHNR and CDR2 FQNEAQ (reference sequence). The V end was cut by 5 bases, the J end by 5 bases, with 9 bases between. DNA of the CDR3: TGTGCCAGCAGCCTCACAGGGTATGGCTACACCTTC. Translation: CASSLTGYGYTF.